This T cell receptor beta chain was retrieved from a study of blood T cells in healthy people across ages (dated by TCRdb to about 2015). For the wider study: In model experiments, roughly one uniquely barcoded TCR beta cDNA molecule per two T cells was captured by template switching. The study measured age-related changes in TCR beta repertoire diversity using deep sequencing normalized with unique cDNA molecular identifiers. Donors were grouped into four age groups: young (average roughly 15 years), middle-aged (about 38), aged (around 56) and long-lived (about 90). To avoid experimental bias, donors of different ages were distributed randomly across sequencing lanes. Two additional independent replicas of 1 million unique cDNA reads from the same blood draw were analyzed for two donors (one aged 18 to 29 and one aged 80 or older). Broader findings and caveats from the paper: Conclusive comparison of naive and antigen-experienced compartments was prevented by the profiling of bulk unsorted PBMCs. Because donor CMV infection status was unknown, age-related changes in expanded clonotypes were potentially confounded. As age increased, observed TCR beta diversity per million T cells dropped in a roughly linear way, and a significant reduction was already evident by age 40. Estimates of total diversity from one million sequenced T cells were regarded as lower bounds and underestimates. Compared with the aged group, the long-lived group had more naive CD4+ T cells, fewer expanded clones and increased TCR diversity, suggesting age selection. A strong correlation was found between observed TCR beta diversity and the percentage of naive T cells measured by flow cytometry.

Systemically healthy Caucasian individuals from Russia, 35 to 40 in total and aged about 6 to 95 years, were included as donors. Approximately 9 milliliters of peripheral blood were collected from each donor into EDTA-treated Vacutainer tubes. PBMCs were isolated by Ficoll-Paque density-gradient centrifugation, with at least 6.5 million obtained per sample. Total RNA was extracted from PBMCs with Trizol reagent, with at least 6 micrograms obtained per sample. Naive CD45RAhigh/CD27high T cell percentages were measured by flow cytometry on a PBMC aliquot from every donor. Library construction relied on 5' RACE. The data were produced on an Illumina HiSeq 2500. A second PCR of about 6 to 12 cycles was run with a J-beta primer mix and a sample-barcoded 5' primer. A template-switch 5' adaptor carrying 12 random nucleotides introduced a unique molecular identifier onto each TCR beta cDNA molecule. Each sample yielded at least 2.5 million CDR3-containing paired-end reads. All of the RNA was converted into first-strand cDNA using the Mint cDNA synthesis kit, with a TRBC-specific oligonucleotide serving as the primer. All cDNA was treated with uracil-DNA glycosylase and then went through a first 18-cycle PCR with the universal primers M1SS and BC2_uni_R. Per the authors' processing: For normalization, 1 million high-quality reads, each with a distinct molecular identifier, were randomly selected from each sample. Instead of being binned into consensus sequences, reads with shared molecular identifiers were discarded. MiTCR, run with a Q25 quality threshold and the strictest error-elimination algorithm, handled CDR3 identification, clonotype clustering and error correction. A nonparametric unseen species model using Euler transformation provided a lower-bound estimate of total TCR beta diversity. TCRdb applied fastp at Q25 and MiXCR to the public reads, then kept only in-frame beta chains. Merged by CDR3 protein, the rows form single entries marked with the most common genes and DNA. TCRdb assigned the V and J calls; the authors' analysis was not used. In all, the sample holds around 1.5 million distinct CDR3 sequences, and about 31% of those were seen once. Of the sample, approximately 10% falls within the top ten clones.

The CDR3 adds up to 11 amino acids, both ends counted. Only CDR3 DNA is held: 33 bases, read in frame from base 1. V loses 3 bases of germline sequence and J loses 4 bases, and the interval between the two ends is 1 base. The germline V gene (reference sequence) sets CDR1 to LGHDT and CDR2 to YNNKEL. A single count supports this clonotype. Its antigen target is currently unknown. The CDR3 carries no conserved terminal phenylalanine or tryptophan, so it likely arises from a read error. Recombination connected TRBV3-1 to TRBJ1-5; there is no confident call for the D gene. Sequencing was done on a sample of blood. This sequence was found in a woman in her 30s in good health. The encoded CDR3 is CASSHNQPQHV. The DNA is TGTGCCAGCAGCCATAATCAGCCCCAGCATGTT.